This T cell receptor (beta chain) comes out of a study of blood T cell repertoires in COVID-19. Whole-study context: There were acute and convalescent COVID-19 samples, and they came from the United States, Italy and Spain. PBMCs, B-cell-depleted T cells, or T cells were the source of the cDNA or gDNA that made up the material.

Per the authors' pipeline: From reference gene primer amplification, estimates of nucleated cell counts were derived. Generated by immunoSEQ multiplex PCR, the TCRdb table keeps only in-frame clones and is missing some. That table supplies the V and J calls and clone size; D and trimming were determined from the DNA. The repertoire includes approximately 100,000 clones, around 89% of them detected once, and about 20% sits in the top ten. The V gene's germline CDR1 is GTSNPN and CDR2 SVGIG (reference sequence). The germline V and J ends were trimmed by 5 bases and 6 bases, with 12 bases remaining between them. The CDR3 is 12 residues long.

The chain carries TRBV30 and TRBJ2-3, with D tentatively TRBD1 (6 bases). The sequence was obtained from a human donor with acute or convalescent COVID-19. The donor label of this sample is uncertain. The sequencing sample was made of peripheral blood. CDR3 in DNA: TGTGCCTGGGGTTTAACAGGGGATACGCAGTATTTT. Encoded protein: CAWGLTGDTQYF.